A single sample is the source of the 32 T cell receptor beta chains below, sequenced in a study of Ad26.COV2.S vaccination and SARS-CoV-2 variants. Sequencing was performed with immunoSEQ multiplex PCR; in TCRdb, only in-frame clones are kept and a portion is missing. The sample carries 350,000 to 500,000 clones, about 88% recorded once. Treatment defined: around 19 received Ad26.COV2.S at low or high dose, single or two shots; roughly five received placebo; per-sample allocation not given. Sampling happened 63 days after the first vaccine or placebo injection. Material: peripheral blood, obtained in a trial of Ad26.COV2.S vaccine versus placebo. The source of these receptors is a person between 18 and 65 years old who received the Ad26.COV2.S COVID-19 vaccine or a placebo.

CDR3 nucleotide sequence: TGTGCCAGCAGCTTTGACCCCATCGGCGGTTCACCCCTCCACTTT. Amino acid sequence: CASSFDPIGGSPLHF. The chain recombines TRBV5-5 with TRBJ1-6; D is ambiguous. Deletions cut 2 bases from V and 9 bases from J, with 15 bases between. The CDR3 extends over 15 amino acids. Germline V lookup: CDR1 SGHKS, CDR2 YYEKEE (reference sequence).

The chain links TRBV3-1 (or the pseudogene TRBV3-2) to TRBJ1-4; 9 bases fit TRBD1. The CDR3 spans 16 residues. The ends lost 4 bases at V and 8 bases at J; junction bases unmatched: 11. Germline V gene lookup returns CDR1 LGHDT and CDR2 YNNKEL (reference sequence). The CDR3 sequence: CASSRHTDRGNEKLFF. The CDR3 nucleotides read TGTGCCAGCAGCCGCCACACGGACAGGGGAAACGAAAAACTGTTTTTT.

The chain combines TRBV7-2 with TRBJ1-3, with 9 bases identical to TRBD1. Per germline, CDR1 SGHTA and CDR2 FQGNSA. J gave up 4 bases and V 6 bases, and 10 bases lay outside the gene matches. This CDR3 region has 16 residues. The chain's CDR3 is CASRSTRGQGGNTIYF. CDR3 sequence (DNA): TGTGCCAGCAGGTCGACGCGGGGACAGGGAGGAAACACCATATATTTT.

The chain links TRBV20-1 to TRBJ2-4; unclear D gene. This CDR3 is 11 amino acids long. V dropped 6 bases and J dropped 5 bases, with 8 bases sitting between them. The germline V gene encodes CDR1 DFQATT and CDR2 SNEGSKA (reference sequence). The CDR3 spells CSAPDQNIQYF. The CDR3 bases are TGCAGTGCCCCTGACCAAAACATTCAGTACTTC.

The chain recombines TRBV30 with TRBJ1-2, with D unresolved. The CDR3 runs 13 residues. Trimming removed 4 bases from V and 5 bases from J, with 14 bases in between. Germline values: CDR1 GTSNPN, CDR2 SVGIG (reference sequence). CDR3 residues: CAWTPPGRYGYTF. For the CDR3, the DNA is TGTGCCTGGACCCCCCCGGGCCGTTATGGCTACACCTTC. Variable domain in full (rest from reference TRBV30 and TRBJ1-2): SQTIHQWPATLVQPVGSPLSLECTVEGTSNPNLYWYRQAAGRGLQLLFYSVGIGQISSEVPQNLSASRPQDRQFILSSKKLLLSDSGFYLCAWTPPGRYGYTFGSGTRLTVV.

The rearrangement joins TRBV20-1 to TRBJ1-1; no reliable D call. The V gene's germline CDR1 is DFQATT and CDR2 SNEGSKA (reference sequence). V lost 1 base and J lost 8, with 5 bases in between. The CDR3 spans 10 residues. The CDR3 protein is CSARAEEAFF. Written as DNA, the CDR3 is TGCAGTGCTAGAGCTGAAGAAGCTTTCTTT.

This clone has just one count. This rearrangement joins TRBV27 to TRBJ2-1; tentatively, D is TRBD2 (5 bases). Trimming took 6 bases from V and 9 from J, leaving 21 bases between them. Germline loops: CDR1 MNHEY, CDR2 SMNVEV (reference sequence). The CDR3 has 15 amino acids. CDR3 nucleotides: TGTGCCAGCAGCTTTATCGGAACGCGGAGGAGTGAGCAGTTCTTC. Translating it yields CASSFIGTRRSEQFF.

In DNA form, the CDR3 reads TGTGCCAGCAGTTATGGACGGACAGGGGATGGCTACACCTTC. Protein sequence: CASSYGRTGDGYTF. The genes are TRBV6-5 and TRBJ1-2, with TRBD1 matching over 9 bases. J lost 6 bases, V lost 3 bases, and 5 bases had no gene match. The CDR3 spans 14 residues. The germline CDR1 and CDR2 sequences are MNHEY and SVGAGI.

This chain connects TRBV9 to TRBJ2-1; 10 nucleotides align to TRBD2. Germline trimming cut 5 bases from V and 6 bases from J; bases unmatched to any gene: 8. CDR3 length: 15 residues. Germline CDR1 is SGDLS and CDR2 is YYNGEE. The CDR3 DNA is TGTGCCAGCAGTCAGAGCGGGAGGGCCTTCAATGAGCAGTTCTTC. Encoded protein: CASSQSGRAFNEQFF.

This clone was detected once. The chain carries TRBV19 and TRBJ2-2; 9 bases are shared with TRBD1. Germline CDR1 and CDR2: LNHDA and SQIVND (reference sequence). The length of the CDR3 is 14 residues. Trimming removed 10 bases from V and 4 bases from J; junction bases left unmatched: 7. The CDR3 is CATEDRGGTGELFF. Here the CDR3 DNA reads TGTGCCACCGAGGACAGGGGCGGCACCGGGGAGCTGTTTTTT.

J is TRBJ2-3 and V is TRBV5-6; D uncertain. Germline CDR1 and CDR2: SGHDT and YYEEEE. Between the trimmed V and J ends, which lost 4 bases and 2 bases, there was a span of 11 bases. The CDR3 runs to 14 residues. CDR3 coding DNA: TGTGCCAGCAGCGCCAGAACCATCACAGATACGCAGTATTTT. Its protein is CASSARTITDTQYF.

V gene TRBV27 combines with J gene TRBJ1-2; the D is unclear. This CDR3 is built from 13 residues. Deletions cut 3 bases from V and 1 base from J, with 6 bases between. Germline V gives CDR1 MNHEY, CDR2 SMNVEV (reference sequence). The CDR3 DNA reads TGTGCCAGCAGTTTCGGGAGTAACTATGGCTACACCTTC. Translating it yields CASSFGSNYGYTF.

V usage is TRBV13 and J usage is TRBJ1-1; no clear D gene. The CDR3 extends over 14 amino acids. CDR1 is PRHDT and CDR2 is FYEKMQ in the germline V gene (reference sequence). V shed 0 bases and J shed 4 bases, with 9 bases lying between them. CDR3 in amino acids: CASSLGSDPTEAFF. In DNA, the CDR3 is TGTGCCAGCAGCTTAGGTTCCGATCCCACTGAAGCTTTCTTT.

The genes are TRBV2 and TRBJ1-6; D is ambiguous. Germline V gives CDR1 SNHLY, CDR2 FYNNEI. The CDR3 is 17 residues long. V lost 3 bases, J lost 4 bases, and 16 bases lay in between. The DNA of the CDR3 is TGTGCCAGCAGTGATTCCTGGAGGCCTAAGTATAATTCACCCCTCCACTTT. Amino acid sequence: CASSDSWRPKYNSPLHF.

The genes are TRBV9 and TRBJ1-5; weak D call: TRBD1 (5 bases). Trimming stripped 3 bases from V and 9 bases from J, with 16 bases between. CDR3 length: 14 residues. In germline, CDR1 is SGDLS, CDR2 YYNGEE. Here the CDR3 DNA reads TGTGCCAGCAGCGGAGGGGACGGGCTAACGCCCCAGCATTTT. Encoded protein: CASSGGDGLTPQHF. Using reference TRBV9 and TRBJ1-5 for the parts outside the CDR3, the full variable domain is DSGVTQTPKHLITATGQRVTLRCSPRSGDLSVYWYQQSLDQGLQFLIQYYNGEERAKGNILERFSAQQFPDLHSELNLSSLELGDSALYFCASSGGDGLTPQHFGDGTRLSIL.

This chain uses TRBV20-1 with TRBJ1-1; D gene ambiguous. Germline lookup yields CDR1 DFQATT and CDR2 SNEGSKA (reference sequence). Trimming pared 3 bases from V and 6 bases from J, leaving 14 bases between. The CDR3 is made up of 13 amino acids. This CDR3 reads CSASVRRGAEAFF. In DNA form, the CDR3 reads TGCAGTGCTAGTGTTAGGCGGGGTGCTGAAGCTTTCTTT.

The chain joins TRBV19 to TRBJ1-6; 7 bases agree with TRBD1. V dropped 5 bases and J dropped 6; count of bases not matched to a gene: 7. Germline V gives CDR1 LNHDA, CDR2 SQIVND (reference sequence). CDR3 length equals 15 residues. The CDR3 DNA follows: TGTGCCAGTAGTGCCCAAAGACAGGGTAATTCACCCCTCCACTTT. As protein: CASSAQRQGNSPLHF.

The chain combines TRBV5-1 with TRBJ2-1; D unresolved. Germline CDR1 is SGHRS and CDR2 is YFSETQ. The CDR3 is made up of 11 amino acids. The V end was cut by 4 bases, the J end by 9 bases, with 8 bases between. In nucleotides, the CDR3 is TGCGCCAGCAGCGCGTCTCCTGAGCAGTTCTTC. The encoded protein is CASSASPEQFF.

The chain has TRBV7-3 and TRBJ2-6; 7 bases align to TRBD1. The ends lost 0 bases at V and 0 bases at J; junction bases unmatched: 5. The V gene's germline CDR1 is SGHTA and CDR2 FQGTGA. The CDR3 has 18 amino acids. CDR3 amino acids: CASSLTGTVISGANVLTF. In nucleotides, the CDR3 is TGTGCCAGCAGCTTAACCGGGACAGTGATCTCTGGGGCCAACGTCCTGACTTTC.

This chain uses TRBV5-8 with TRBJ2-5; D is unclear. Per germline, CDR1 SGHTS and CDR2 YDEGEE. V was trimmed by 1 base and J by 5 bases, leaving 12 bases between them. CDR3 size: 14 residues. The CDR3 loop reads CASSLRSAGETQYF. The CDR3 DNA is TGTGCCAGCAGCTTGAGGAGTGCTGGGGAGACCCAGTACTTC.

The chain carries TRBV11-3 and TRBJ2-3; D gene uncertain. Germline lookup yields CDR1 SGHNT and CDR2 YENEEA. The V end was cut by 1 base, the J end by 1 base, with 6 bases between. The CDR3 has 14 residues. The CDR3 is CASSLVGGTDTQYF. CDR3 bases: TGTGCCAGCAGCTTAGTTGGAGGCACAGATACGCAGTATTTT.

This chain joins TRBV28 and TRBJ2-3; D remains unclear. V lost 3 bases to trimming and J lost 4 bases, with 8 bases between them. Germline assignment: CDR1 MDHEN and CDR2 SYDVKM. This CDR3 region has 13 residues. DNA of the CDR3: TGTGCCAGCAGTTTTATAATTGCAGATACGCAGTATTTT. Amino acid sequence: CASSFIIADTQYF.

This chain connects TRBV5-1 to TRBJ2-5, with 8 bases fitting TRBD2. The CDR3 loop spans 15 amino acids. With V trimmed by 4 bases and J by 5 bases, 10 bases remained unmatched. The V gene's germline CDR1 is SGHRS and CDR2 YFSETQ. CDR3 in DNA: TGCGCCAGCAGCACCGGGACTAGTGTTGGTGAGACCCAGTACTTC. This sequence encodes CASSTGTSVGETQYF.

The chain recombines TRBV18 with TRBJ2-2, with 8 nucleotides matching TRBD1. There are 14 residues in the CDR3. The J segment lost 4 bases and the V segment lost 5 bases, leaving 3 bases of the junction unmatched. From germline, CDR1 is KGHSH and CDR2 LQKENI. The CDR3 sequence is CASSLTGATGELFF. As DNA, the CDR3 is TGTGCCAGCTCATTGACAGGGGCCACCGGGGAGCTGTTTTTT.

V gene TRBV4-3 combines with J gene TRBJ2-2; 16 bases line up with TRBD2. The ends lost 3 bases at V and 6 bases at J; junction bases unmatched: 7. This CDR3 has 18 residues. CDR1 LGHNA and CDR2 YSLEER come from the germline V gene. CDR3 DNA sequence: TGCGCCAGCAGCCAGGGACTAGCGGGAGGGAGCTACTCCGGGGAGCTGTTTTTT. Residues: CASSQGLAGGSYSGELFF.

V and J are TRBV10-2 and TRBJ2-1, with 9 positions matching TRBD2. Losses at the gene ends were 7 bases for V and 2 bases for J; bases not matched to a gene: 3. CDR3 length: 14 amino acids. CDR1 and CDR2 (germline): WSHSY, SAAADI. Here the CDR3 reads CASTREGAYNEQFF. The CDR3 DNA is TGCGCCAGCACGCGGGAGGGGGCCTACAATGAGCAGTTCTTC.

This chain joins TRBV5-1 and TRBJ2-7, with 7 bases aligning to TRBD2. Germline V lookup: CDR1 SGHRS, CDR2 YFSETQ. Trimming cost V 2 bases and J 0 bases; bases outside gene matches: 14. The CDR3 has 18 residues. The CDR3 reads CASSLPSGATRGSYEQYF. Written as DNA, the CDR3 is TGCGCCAGCAGCTTACCCAGCGGGGCCACCCGTGGCTCCTACGAGCAGTACTTC.

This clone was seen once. Written as DNA, the CDR3 is TGCGCCAGCAGCTTGAGGAGTACCCAAACAGATACGCAGTATTTT. It encodes CASSLRSTQTDTQYF. J is TRBJ2-3 and V is TRBV5-1; D gene ambiguous. Trimming left V 1 base short and J 3 bases short, with 12 bases between. This CDR3 is built from 15 residues. The V gene's germline CDR1 is SGHRS and CDR2 YFSETQ.

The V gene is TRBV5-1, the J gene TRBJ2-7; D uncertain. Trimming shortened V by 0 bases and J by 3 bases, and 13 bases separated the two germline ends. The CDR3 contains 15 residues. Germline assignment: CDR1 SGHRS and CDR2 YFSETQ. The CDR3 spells CASSLGPDGIYEQYV. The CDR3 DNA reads TGCGCCAGCAGCTTGGGCCCGGACGGAATCTACGAGCAGTACGTC.

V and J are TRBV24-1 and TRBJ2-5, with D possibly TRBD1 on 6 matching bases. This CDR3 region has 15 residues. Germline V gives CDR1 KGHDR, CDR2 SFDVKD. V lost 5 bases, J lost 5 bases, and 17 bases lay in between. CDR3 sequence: CATSGGQNNPETQYF. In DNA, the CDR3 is TGTGCCACCAGTGGGGGGCAGAATAATCCGGAGACCCAGTACTTC.

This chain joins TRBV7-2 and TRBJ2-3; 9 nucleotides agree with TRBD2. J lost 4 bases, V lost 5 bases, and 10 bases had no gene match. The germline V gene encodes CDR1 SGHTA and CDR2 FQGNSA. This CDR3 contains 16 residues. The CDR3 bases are TGTGCCAGCAGCCCGTGGGCGGGGGGGCCCCCAGATACGCAGTATTTT. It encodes CASSPWAGGPPDTQYF.

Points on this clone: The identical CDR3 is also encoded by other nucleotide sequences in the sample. The CDR3 region is CASSLVVGEKLFF. Here the CDR3 DNA reads TGTGCCAGCAGCTTAGTTGTGGGGGAAAAACTGTTTTTT. The chain carries TRBV11-2 and TRBJ1-4, with unresolved D. CDR1 and CDR2 (germline): SGHAT, FQNNGV. V lost 1 base, J lost 8 bases, and 8 bases lay in between. The CDR3 length is 13 residues.